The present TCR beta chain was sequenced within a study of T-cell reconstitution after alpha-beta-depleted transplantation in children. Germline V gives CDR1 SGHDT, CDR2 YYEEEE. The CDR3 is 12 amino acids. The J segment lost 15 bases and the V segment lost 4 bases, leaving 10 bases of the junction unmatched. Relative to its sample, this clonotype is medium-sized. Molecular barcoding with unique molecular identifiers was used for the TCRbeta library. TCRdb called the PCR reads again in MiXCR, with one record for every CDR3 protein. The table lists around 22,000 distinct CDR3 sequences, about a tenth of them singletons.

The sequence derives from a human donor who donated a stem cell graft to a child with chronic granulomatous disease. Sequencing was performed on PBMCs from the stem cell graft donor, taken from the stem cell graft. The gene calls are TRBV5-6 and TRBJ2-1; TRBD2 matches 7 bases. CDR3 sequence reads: CASSTLGRVSFF. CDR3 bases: TGTGCCAGCAGCACCTTGGGGAGGGTTTCGTTCTTC.